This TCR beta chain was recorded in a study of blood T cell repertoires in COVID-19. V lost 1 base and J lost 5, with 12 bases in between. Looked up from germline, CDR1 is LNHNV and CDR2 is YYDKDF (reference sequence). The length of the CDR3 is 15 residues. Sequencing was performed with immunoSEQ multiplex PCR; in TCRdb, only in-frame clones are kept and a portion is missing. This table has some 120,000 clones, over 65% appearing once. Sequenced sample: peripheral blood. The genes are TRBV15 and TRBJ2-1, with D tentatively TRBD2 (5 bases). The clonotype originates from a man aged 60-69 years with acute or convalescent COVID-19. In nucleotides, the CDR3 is TGTGCCACCAGCAGAGTGGGCGGGTCTAACAATGAGCAGTTCTTC. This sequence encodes CATSRVGGSNNEQFF.